These T cell receptor beta chains were read from a single sample in a study of blood T cell repertoires in COVID-19. The table came from immunoSEQ multiplex PCR; TCRdb's copy has only in-frame clones and leaves some out. The table records some 400,000 clones, over 75% of them present only once. Sequenced sample: PBMCs or T cells enriched from blood (not recorded which). These receptors all come from a man under 40 who had recovered from COVID-19. Each CDR3 is given with its conserved first and last residue. Fields, in order: V gene, D gene, J gene, clone size, CDR3 protein, CDR3 DNA. A D gene is named only where the DNA matches it firmly. A clone size is listed for some rows: how often the clone was seen (once, few, many), or a class if it is expanded.

>TRBV6-5|TRBD2|TRBJ2-1|once
CASRPLAGYEQFF
TGTGCCAGCAGACCTTTAGCGGGGTATGAGCAGTTCTTC
>TRBV6-5|-|TRBJ1-3|once
CASTLGLHSGNTIYF
TGTGCCAGCACCCTTGGACTGCACTCTGGAAACACCATATATTTT
>TRBV9|-|TRBJ1-2|-
CASSFRQGPRANYGYTF
TGTGCCAGCAGCTTTCGCCAGGGGCCCCGAGCTAACTATGGCTACACCTTC
>TRBV27|TRBD1|TRBJ1-1|-
CASSSATGEAFF
TGTGCCAGCAGTTCAGCGACAGGGGAAGCTTTCTTT
>TRBV3-1/TRBV3-2|TRBD1|TRBJ1-6|-
CASRKAGQAANSSSYNSPLHF
TGTGCCAGCAGGAAAGCGGGACAGGCGGCGAACTCGAGCTCCTATAATTCACCCCTCCACTTT
>TRBV2|-|TRBJ1-1|-
CASSVEANTEAFF
TGTGCCAGCAGTGTTGAAGCGAACACTGAAGCTTTCTTT
>TRBV27|-|TRBJ1-1|-
CASSPARHGNTEAFF
TGTGCCAGCAGTCCCGCCCGACATGGGAACACTGAAGCTTTCTTT
>TRBV5-1|TRBD2|TRBJ2-1|-
CASSLSSGGAMGEQFF
TGCGCCAGCAGCTTAAGCAGCGGGGGGGCCATGGGTGAGCAGTTCTTC
>TRBV18|-|TRBJ2-3|once
CASSPSSGDTQYF
TGTGCCAGCTCACCATCCTCCGGGGATACGCAGTATTTT
>TRBV10-3|TRBD1|TRBJ1-4|once
CAISGTGNNEKLFF
TGTGCCATCAGTGGGACAGGGAATAATGAAAAACTGTTTTTT
>TRBV2|TRBD1|TRBJ1-1|-
CASCTRDRGRDTEAFF
TGTGCCAGCTGCACTCGAGACAGGGGCCGGGACACTGAAGCTTTCTTT
>TRBV18|TRBD1|TRBJ1-1|-
CASSRQGAGTEAFF
TGTGCCAGCTCACGACAGGGGGCCGGCACTGAAGCTTTCTTT
>TRBV18|-|TRBJ2-1|-
CASSRSELGNEQFF
TGTGCCAGCTCGCGGAGTGAGTTGGGCAATGAGCAGTTCTTC
>TRBV12-3/TRBV12-4|-|TRBJ2-7|-
CASSFGGYEQYF
TGTGCCAGCAGCTTTGGAGGCTACGAGCAGTACTTC